The rows below give T cell receptor beta chains drawn from one sample of a study of control samples from healthy donors and cancer patients. TCRdb keeps only in-frame clones here, not all; method: immunoSEQ multiplex PCR. The profile shows over 80,000 clones, approximately 82% of them singletons. The sequenced sample was blood. These receptors originate from a man between 60 and 70 years old in good health. Each CDR3 is given with its conserved first and last residue. A D gene is named only where the DNA matches it firmly. Clone size, where shown, is once, few, many, or a class for clones that have expanded.

CDR3aa: CATPPQWVHQSPLHF
CDR3nt: TGCGCCACCCCCCCGCAGTGGGTCCACCAATCACCCCTCCACTTT
j_gene: TRBJ1-6
d_gene: NA
abundance: few
v_gene: TRBV10-1

CDR3aa: CASSQDPTGGTEAFF
CDR3nt: TGCGCCAGCAGCCAAGATCCGACAGGTGGAACTGAAGCTTTCTTT
j_gene: TRBJ1-1
d_gene: NA
abundance: NA
v_gene: TRBV4-1

CDR3aa: CASTSGTGGWYEQYF
CDR3nt: TGTGCCAGCACCAGCGGGACAGGGGGCTGGTACGAGCAGTACTTC
j_gene: TRBJ2-7
d_gene: TRBD1
abundance: NA
v_gene: TRBV27

CDR3aa: CAISSARSESGTGETQYF
CDR3nt: TGTGCCATCAGTTCCGCCCGTAGTGAATCCGGGACGGGGGAGACCCAGTACTTC
j_gene: TRBJ2-5
d_gene: NA
abundance: NA
v_gene: TRBV10-3

CDR3aa: CAHDTHHREPTRANEKLFF
CDR3nt: TGTGCCCACGATACCCACCACAGGGAACCCACGAGGGCTAATGAAAAACTGTTTTTT
j_gene: TRBJ1-4
d_gene: NA
abundance: NA
v_gene: TRBV30

CDR3aa: CASSETGNIYGYTF
CDR3nt: TGTGCCAGCAGTGAGACAGGGAATATCTATGGCTACACCTTC
j_gene: TRBJ1-2
d_gene: TRBD1
abundance: NA
v_gene: TRBV7-9

CDR3aa: CASSLGGGGTRTGELFF
CDR3nt: TGTGCCAGCAGCTTAGGTGGCGGCGGAACACGCACCGGGGAGCTGTTTTTT
j_gene: TRBJ2-2
d_gene: NA
abundance: NA
v_gene: TRBV11-3

CDR3aa: CASSQGLTVSYEQYF
CDR3nt: TGTGCCAGCAGCCAAGGGCTGACAGTTTCCTACGAGCAGTACTTC
j_gene: TRBJ2-7
d_gene: NA
abundance: once
v_gene: TRBV3-1/TRBV3-2

CDR3aa: CASSPRTGGSYEQYF
CDR3nt: TGCGCCAGCAGCCCCCGGACAGGGGGATCCTACGAGCAGTACTTC
j_gene: TRBJ2-7
d_gene: TRBD1
abundance: few
v_gene: TRBV5-1

CDR3aa: CASSHLGGGTDTQYF
CDR3nt: TGTGCCAGCAGTCATCTCGGGGGGGGCACAGATACGCAGTATTTT
j_gene: TRBJ2-3
d_gene: TRBD2
abundance: NA
v_gene: TRBV28

CDR3aa: CASSEAGQGINQPQHF
CDR3nt: TGTGCCAGCAGTGAAGCCGGACAGGGCATCAATCAGCCCCAGCATTTT
j_gene: TRBJ1-5
d_gene: TRBD1
abundance: few
v_gene: TRBV2

CDR3aa: CASSLDRANTEAFF
CDR3nt: TGTGCCAGCAGCTTAGACAGGGCGAACACTGAAGCTTTCTTT
j_gene: TRBJ1-1
d_gene: NA
abundance: NA
v_gene: TRBV7-8

CDR3aa: CASRRTVSSYEQYF
CDR3nt: TGTGCATCTCGGAGGACGGTGAGCTCCTACGAGCAGTACTTC
j_gene: TRBJ2-7
d_gene: NA
abundance: once
v_gene: TRBV6-6

CDR3aa: CASSQDPSRAFF
CDR3nt: TGTGCCAGCAGCCAAGATCCGAGTAGGGCTTTCTTT
j_gene: TRBJ1-1
d_gene: NA
abundance: NA
v_gene: TRBV3-1/TRBV3-2

CDR3aa: CAWSVGTVSNQPQHF
CDR3nt: TGTGCCTGGAGTGTAGGGACCGTTAGCAATCAGCCCCAGCATTTT
j_gene: TRBJ1-5
d_gene: NA
abundance: NA
v_gene: TRBV30

CDR3aa: CAIPDRVENIQYF
CDR3nt: TGTGCCATACCTGACAGGGTGGAAAACATTCAGTACTTC
j_gene: TRBJ2-4
d_gene: TRBD1
abundance: NA
v_gene: TRBV10-3

CDR3aa: CASSVTGGSTEAFF
CDR3nt: TGTGCCAGCAGCGTAACGGGGGGGAGTACTGAAGCTTTCTTT
j_gene: TRBJ1-1
d_gene: NA
abundance: NA
v_gene: TRBV9

CDR3aa: CASSGPFF
CDR3nt: TGTGCCAGCAGTGGGCCGTTCTTC
j_gene: TRBJ2-1
d_gene: NA
abundance: NA
v_gene: TRBV2

CDR3aa: CASSLGGQVKTQYF
CDR3nt: TGTGCCAGCAGCTTAGGAGGACAGGTCAAGACCCAGTACTTC
j_gene: TRBJ2-5
d_gene: TRBD1
abundance: NA
v_gene: TRBV7-8

CDR3aa: CASSQEFGQPQHF
CDR3nt: TGTGCCAGCAGCCAAGAATTCGGGCAGCCCCAGCATTTT
j_gene: TRBJ1-5
d_gene: NA
abundance: NA
v_gene: TRBV4-2

CDR3aa: CASSYRGGKGEETQYF
CDR3nt: TGTGCCAGCAGTTACCGGGGGGGCAAGGGGGAAGAGACCCAGTACTTC
j_gene: TRBJ2-5
d_gene: TRBD2
abundance: NA
v_gene: TRBV6-6

CDR3aa: CASSLGTGNTEAFF
CDR3nt: TGTGCCAGCAGCCTTGGGACCGGTAACACTGAAGCTTTCTTT
j_gene: TRBJ1-1
d_gene: NA
abundance: NA
v_gene: TRBV7-9

CDR3aa: CASSVAGTYTHRGAVF
CDR3nt: TGTGCCAGCAGTGTGGCCGGGACTTATACACACCGGGGAGCTGTTTTT
j_gene: TRBJ2-2
d_gene: NA
abundance: NA
v_gene: TRBV6-1

CDR3aa: CATSRGLAGGRAGELFF
CDR3nt: TGTGCCACCAGCAGGGGACTAGCGGGAGGAAGGGCCGGGGAGCTGTTTTTT
j_gene: TRBJ2-2
d_gene: TRBD2
abundance: NA
v_gene: TRBV15

CDR3aa: CASSGGAEGETQYF
CDR3nt: TGTGCCAGCAGTGGCGGGGCCGAAGGGGAGACCCAGTACTTC
j_gene: TRBJ2-5
d_gene: NA
abundance: NA
v_gene: TRBV2

CDR3aa: CAWSVRADTQYF
CDR3nt: TGTGCCTGGAGTGTACGTGCAGATACGCAGTATTTT
j_gene: TRBJ2-3
d_gene: NA
abundance: NA
v_gene: TRBV30

CDR3aa: CASSLEPGNQDTGELFF
CDR3nt: TGTGCCAGCAGCTTAGAGCCGGGTAATCAGGACACCGGGGAGCTGTTTTTT
j_gene: TRBJ2-2
d_gene: NA
abundance: NA
v_gene: TRBV7-9

CDR3aa: CASTLSGGGVTEAFF
CDR3nt: TGTGCCAGCACTTTATCGGGGGGCGGCGTCACTGAAGCTTTCTTT
j_gene: TRBJ1-1
d_gene: NA
abundance: NA
v_gene: TRBV28

CDR3aa: CASSRQGAREKLFF
CDR3nt: TGTGCCAGCAGCCGCCAGGGGGCACGGGAAAAACTGTTTTTT
j_gene: TRBJ1-4
d_gene: TRBD1
abundance: NA
v_gene: TRBV3-1/TRBV3-2

CDR3aa: CASTLGGEQYF
CDR3nt: TGTGCCAGCACCCTGGGGGGCGAGCAGTACTTC
j_gene: TRBJ2-7
d_gene: NA
abundance: once
v_gene: TRBV19

CDR3aa: CASSLARVDTSVEQYF
CDR3nt: TGTGCCAGCAGCTTAGCGCGCGTGGACACAAGTGTGGAGCAGTACTTC
j_gene: TRBJ2-7
d_gene: NA
abundance: NA
v_gene: TRBV7-9

CDR3aa: CASSLGLQLGEKLFF
CDR3nt: TGCGCCAGCAGCTTGGGTTTACAATTGGGGGAAAAACTGTTTTTT
j_gene: TRBJ1-4
d_gene: NA
abundance: NA
v_gene: TRBV5-1

CDR3aa: CASSLLGGRMNTEAFF
CDR3nt: TGTGCCAGCAGCTTATTAGGGGGCAGAATGAACACTGAAGCTTTCTTT
j_gene: TRBJ1-1
d_gene: TRBD1
abundance: NA
v_gene: TRBV7-8

CDR3aa: CASSDRGGSPLHF
CDR3nt: TGTGCCAGCAGCGATAGGGGAGGCTCACCCCTCCACTTT
j_gene: TRBJ1-6
d_gene: NA
abundance: NA
v_gene: TRBV9

CDR3aa: CASQLSNTGELFF
CDR3nt: TGTGCCAGCCAACTCTCGAACACCGGGGAGCTGTTTTTT
j_gene: TRBJ2-2
d_gene: NA
abundance: NA
v_gene: TRBV6-5

CDR3aa: CASSPTPGGENTIYF
CDR3nt: TGTGCCAGCAGCCCAACCCCGGGGGGCGAGAACACCATATATTTT
j_gene: TRBJ1-3
d_gene: NA
abundance: once
v_gene: TRBV7-2

CDR3aa: CASSQDLGGRGTDTQYF
CDR3nt: TGCGCCAGCAGCCAAGATCTGGGCGGGAGGGGCACAGATACGCAGTATTTT
j_gene: TRBJ2-3
d_gene: TRBD2
abundance: NA
v_gene: TRBV4-1

CDR3aa: CASSYTLTGFYEQYF
CDR3nt: TGTGCCAGCAGTTACACACTCACAGGGTTCTACGAGCAGTACTTC
j_gene: TRBJ2-7
d_gene: NA
abundance: NA
v_gene: TRBV6-5

CDR3aa: CASSWGHSTDTQYF
CDR3nt: TGCGCCAGCAGCTGGGGCCATAGCACAGATACGCAGTATTTT
j_gene: TRBJ2-3
d_gene: NA
abundance: NA
v_gene: TRBV5-1

CDR3aa: CASSFAGYTEAFF
CDR3nt: TGTGCCAGCAGTTTCGCCGGTTACACTGAAGCTTTCTTT
j_gene: TRBJ1-1
d_gene: NA
abundance: NA
v_gene: TRBV28

CDR3aa: CSVAVSGTGELFF
CDR3nt: TGCAGCGTTGCTGTTAGCGGCACCGGGGAGCTGTTTTTT
j_gene: TRBJ2-2
d_gene: NA
abundance: NA
v_gene: TRBV29-1

CDR3aa: CASSLPRTSGLIETQYF
CDR3nt: TGTGCCAGCAGTTTGCCACGGACTAGCGGGCTGATAGAGACCCAGTACTTC
j_gene: TRBJ2-5
d_gene: TRBD2
abundance: NA
v_gene: TRBV28

CDR3aa: CASSSTGEQETQYF
CDR3nt: TGTGCCAGCAGCTCCACAGGGGAGCAAGAGACCCAGTACTTC
j_gene: TRBJ2-5
d_gene: TRBD1
abundance: NA
v_gene: TRBV5-5

CDR3aa: CASSNPGAQYF
CDR3nt: TGTGCCAGCAGTAACCCAGGGGCCCAGTACTTC
j_gene: TRBJ2-5
d_gene: NA
abundance: NA
v_gene: TRBV6-2/TRBV6-3

CDR3aa: CASSSSGGSYEQYF
CDR3nt: TGTGCCAGTAGTTCGAGCGGTGGCTCCTACGAGCAGTACTTC
j_gene: TRBJ2-7
d_gene: NA
abundance: NA
v_gene: TRBV19

CDR3aa: CASSFRDTYYEQYF
CDR3nt: TGTGCCAGCAGCTTCCGGGACACCTACTACGAGCAGTACTTC
j_gene: TRBJ2-7
d_gene: NA
abundance: NA
v_gene: TRBV5-6

CDR3aa: CAWSVGAGIADTQYF
CDR3nt: TGTGCCTGGAGTGTCGGAGCGGGAATCGCAGATACGCAGTATTTT
j_gene: TRBJ2-3
d_gene: TRBD2
abundance: NA
v_gene: TRBV30

CDR3aa: CAWTDRADYGYTF
CDR3nt: TGTGCCTGGACGGACAGGGCCGACTATGGCTACACCTTC
j_gene: TRBJ1-2
d_gene: TRBD1
abundance: NA
v_gene: TRBV30

CDR3aa: CASSYGRWWGGQGMNTGELFF
CDR3nt: TGTGCCAGCAGTTACGGAAGGTGGTGGGGCGGGCAAGGAATGAACACCGGGGAGCTGTTTTTT
j_gene: TRBJ2-2
d_gene: NA
abundance: NA
v_gene: TRBV28

CDR3aa: CASSLRVDEAFF
CDR3nt: TGTGCCAGCAGCCTCAGGGTAGATGAAGCTTTCTTT
j_gene: TRBJ1-1
d_gene: NA
abundance: NA
v_gene: TRBV12-3/TRBV12-4

CDR3aa: CASRQLDGNEQFF
CDR3nt: TGTGCCAGCAGGCAGTTAGACGGCAATGAGCAGTTCTTC
j_gene: TRBJ2-1
d_gene: NA
abundance: NA
v_gene: TRBV3-1/TRBV3-2

CDR3aa: CASSAHRGDTIYF
CDR3nt: TGTGCCAGCAGCGCACACAGGGGGGACACCATATATTTT
j_gene: TRBJ1-3
d_gene: TRBD1
abundance: NA
v_gene: TRBV9

CDR3aa: CASSRWNAQETQYF
CDR3nt: TGTGCCAGCAGTCGGTGGAACGCTCAAGAGACCCAGTACTTC
j_gene: TRBJ2-5
d_gene: NA
abundance: NA
v_gene: TRBV6-5